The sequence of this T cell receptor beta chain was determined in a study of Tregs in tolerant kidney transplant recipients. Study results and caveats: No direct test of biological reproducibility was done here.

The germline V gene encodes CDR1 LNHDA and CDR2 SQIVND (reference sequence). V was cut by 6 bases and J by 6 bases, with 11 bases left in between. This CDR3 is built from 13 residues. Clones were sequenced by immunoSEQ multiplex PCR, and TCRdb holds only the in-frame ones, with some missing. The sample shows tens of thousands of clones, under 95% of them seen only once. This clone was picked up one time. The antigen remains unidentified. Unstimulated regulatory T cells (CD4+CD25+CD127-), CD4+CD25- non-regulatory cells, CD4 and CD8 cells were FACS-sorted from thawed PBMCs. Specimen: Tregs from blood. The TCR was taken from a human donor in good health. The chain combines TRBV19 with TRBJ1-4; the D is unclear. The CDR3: CASSRSDHEKLFF. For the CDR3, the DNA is TGTGCCAGTAGCCGATCTGACCATGAAAAACTGTTTTTT.